This T cell receptor (beta chain) was captured by sequencing in a study of blood T cell repertoires in COVID-19. Looking at the study overall: Some COVID-19 samples were acute and others convalescent; all came from the United States, Italy and Spain. PBMCs, B-cell-depleted T cells, or T cells were the source of the cDNA or gDNA that made up the material.

Study processing details: The authors estimated nucleated cell counts from reference gene primer amplification. The assay was immunoSEQ multiplex PCR, and TCRdb's table has in-frame clones only and misses some. The V and J calls and clone size come from that table; D and trimming were worked out from the DNA. The repertoire includes about 78,000 clones, approximately 86% of them detected once, and about 5% sits in the top ten. CDR3 length: 15 amino acids. CDR1 and CDR2 from the germline V gene are SGHVS and FQNEAQ. V was shortened by 1 base and J by 5 bases, with 9 bases between the two germline ends.

The material sequenced was peripheral blood. The chain combines TRBV7-8 with TRBJ1-6, with D hard to call. The sequence came from a man aged 50-59 years with active or convalescent COVID-19. The CDR3 is CASSLERANNSPLHF. CDR3 in DNA: TGTGCCAGCAGCTTAGAGCGCGCGAATAATTCACCCCTCCACTTT.